The 8 T cell receptor beta chains presented below share a single source sample, sequenced in a study of CD8 T cells in ankylosing spondylitis. MiXCR was run by TCRdb on the 5' RACE reads, yielding one entry per CDR3 protein. The data hold about 240,000 distinct CDR3 sequences, with about 10% observed a single time. The sample taken for sequencing was blood, either unsorted or a sorted T cell fraction (not recorded which). All receptors come from a male donor with ankylosing spondylitis or in good health (not recorded which).

This clonotype has a count of ten or more. The chain joins TRBV25-1 to TRBJ2-5, with D perhaps assigned TRBD1 or TRBD2 (6 bases each). V was pared by 5 bases and J by 5 bases, with 12 bases between. The CDR3 loop spans 13 amino acids. Germline CDR1 reads MGHDK; CDR2 reads SYGVNS. In DNA, the CDR3 is TGTGCCAGCAGTCGTAGGGGGGTGGAGACCCAGTACTTC. This sequence encodes CASSRRGVETQYF.

This clonotype was seen many times. The chain uses TRBV5-1 and TRBJ1-2, with D possibly TRBD1 on 5 matching bases. Germline lookup yields CDR1 SGHRS and CDR2 YFSETQ. The CDR3 contains 12 residues. The germline V and J ends were trimmed by 4 bases and 8 bases, with 12 bases remaining between them. CDR3 region: CASSPGAGGYTF. The CDR3 nucleotides read TGCGCCAGCAGCCCCGGGGCGGGCGGCTACACCTTC. The whole variable domain, remainder taken from reference TRBV5-1 and TRBJ1-2, is KAGVTQTPRYLIKTRGQQVTLSCSPISGHRSVSWYQQTPGQGLQFLFEYFSETQRNKGNFPGRFSGRQFSNSRSEMNVSTLELGDSALYLCASSPGAGGYTFGSGTRLTVV.

This clonotype showed up many times. The chain couples TRBV10-3 to TRBJ2-1; 11 nucleotides align to TRBD2. CDR1 is ENHRY and CDR2 is SYGVKD in the germline V gene. The junction had 11 bases not matched to a gene; V was cut back by 10 bases and J by 0 bases. This CDR3 contains 17 residues. The CDR3 spells CATQSGLAGGSYNEQFF. Written as DNA, the CDR3 is TGTGCCACCCAAAGTGGACTAGCGGGCGGCTCCTACAATGAGCAGTTCTTC.

This sequence joins TRBV25-1 and TRBJ2-6; D perhaps matches TRBD1 (6 bases). Trimming took 4 bases from V and 4 from J, leaving 17 bases between them. Germline CDR1 is MGHDK and CDR2 is SYGVNS. The length of the CDR3 is 17 residues. The CDR3 DNA sequence: TGTGCCAGCAGTGTTCCTGGACAGCTGTTCGGGGCCAACGTCCTGACTTTC. Translation: CASSVPGQLFGANVLTF.

This clonotype was seen a handful of times. This chain uses TRBV5-6 with TRBJ2-2; 8 bases match TRBD1. Germline trimming cut 2 bases from V and 4 bases from J; bases unmatched to any gene: 1. This CDR3 contains 14 residues. The germline V gene has CDR1 SGHDT and CDR2 YYEEEE. The CDR3 coding sequence is TGTGCCAGCAGCTTCGGGACAGGCACCGGGGAGCTGTTTTTT. This codes for CASSFGTGTGELFF.

The chain employs TRBV3-1 and TRBJ2-1; D is uncertain. Trimming left V 2 bases short and J 7 bases short, with 18 bases between. This CDR3 contains 16 residues. Germline V gene lookup returns CDR1 LGHDT and CDR2 YNNKEL (reference sequence). CDR3 region: CASSQSVARSLNEQFF. Written as DNA, the CDR3 is TGTGCCAGCAGCCAATCGGTGGCGCGGAGCCTGAATGAGCAGTTCTTC.

In this sample, this clonotype turned up many times. CDR3 nucleotide sequence: TGCAGTGCTCAGACAGGGAGCTACGAGCAGTACTTC. It yields the protein CSAQTGSYEQYF. This chain uses TRBV20-1 with TRBJ2-7, with 7 bases matching TRBD1. CDR1 and CDR2 from the germline V gene are DFQATT and SNEGSKA (reference sequence). This CDR3 contains 12 residues. V lost 5 bases, J lost 3 bases, and 4 bases stayed unmatched.

This chain joins TRBV5-1 and TRBJ1-1; D uncertain. The ends were cut back, 5 bases at V and 1 base at J, with 12 bases in the middle. Per germline, CDR1 SGHRS and CDR2 YFSETQ. The CDR3 covers 14 residues. The DNA for the CDR3 is TGCGCCAGCAGTTCGTCGGGCGGGAACACTGAAGCTTTCTTT. Translation gives CASSSSGGNTEAFF.